These 8 T cell receptor beta chains were sequenced from one sample in a study of blood T cells in healthy people across ages. Then a second PCR, running about 6 to 12 cycles, was carried out with a sample-barcoded 5' primer and a J-beta primer mix. TCRdb reprocessed the 5' RACE reads via MiXCR and lists one record per CDR3 protein. The sample lists 650,000 to 700,000 distinct CDR3 sequences, about 30% occurring once. Material: blood. The receptors originated from an elderly woman in good health.

Ten or more counts support this clonotype. One end of the junction does not line up with germline, which may come from a read error. This rearrangement joins TRBV6-1 to TRBJ1-5; 7 bases are a match to TRBD1. The CDR3 is made up of 15 amino acids. The germline V gene encodes CDR1 MNHNS and CDR2 SASEGT. CDR3 residues: CASREVDRAGQPQHF. The CDR3 nucleotides read TGTGCCAGCAGAGAAGTTGACAGGGCAGGTCAGCCCCAGCATTTT.

This clonotype was counted between two and nine times. This could be a read error, since a much larger clone is one nucleotide away. This chain connects TRBV30 to TRBJ2-6; possibly TRBD1 for D (6 bases). Germline CDR1 and CDR2: GTSNPN and SVGIG (reference sequence). Trimming took 3 bases from V and 0 from J, leaving 6 bases between them. This CDR3 is built from 14 residues. The CDR3 DNA reads as TGTGCCTGGAGACAGGGCTCTGGGGCCAACGTCCTGACTTTC. Its translation is CAWRQGSGANVLTF.

This clonotype was picked up many times. This chain connects TRBV3-1 to TRBJ2-7; no clear D gene. The CDR3 sequence is 12 residues long. Germline CDR1 is LGHDT and CDR2 is YNNKEL (reference sequence). The V gene lost 0 bases and the J gene lost 12 bases, with 12 bases spanning the gap. CDR3 DNA sequence: TGTGCCAGCAGCCAAGATCTGGGATCCCCGTACTTC. Translating it yields CASSQDLGSPYF.

The chain employs TRBV30 and TRBJ1-2; a possible D gene is TRBD1 (6 bases). This CDR3 comprises 15 residues. Germline assignment: CDR1 GTSNPN and CDR2 SVGIG (reference sequence). Trimming removed 5 bases from V and 0 bases from J, with 16 bases in between. The CDR3, as DNA: TGTGCCTGGTACGGGCGGGGGCAAGCTAACTATGGCTACACCTTC. Translated, it gives CAWYGRGQANYGYTF.

This clonotype came up many times. The V call is TRBV6-5, the J call TRBJ1-2, with TRBD1 matching 7 bases. J gave up 8 bases and V 2 bases, and 14 bases lay outside the gene matches. This CDR3 contains 16 residues. Per the germline V gene, CDR1 is MNHEY and CDR2 is SVGAGI. CDR3 sequence (DNA): TGTGCCAGCAGTTACGACCCCCGGGGACAGTCAAACGGCTACACCTTC. Protein: CASSYDPRGQSNGYTF.

This clonotype was recorded a few times. Being one base from a much bigger clone, this may be a read error. This rearrangement joins TRBV3-1 to TRBJ2-1; 10 bases are a match to TRBD1. This CDR3 contains 14 residues. J lost 10 bases, V lost 4 bases, and 7 bases had no gene match. Germline assignment: CDR1 LGHDT and CDR2 YNNKEL (reference sequence). CDR3 nucleotides: TGTGCCAGCAGCCTCGCCGGGACAGGGGACGAGCAGTTCTTC. This codes for CASSLAGTGDEQFF.

This clonotype occurred many times. This chain connects TRBV7-2 to TRBJ1-6; D is unclear. There are 14 residues in the CDR3. Looked up from germline, CDR1 is SGHTA and CDR2 is FQGNSA. Trimming shortened V by 2 bases and J by 4 bases, and 6 bases separated the two germline ends. The chain's CDR3 is CASSLRRYNSPLHF. The DNA for the CDR3 is TGTGCCAGCAGCTTACGCAGATATAATTCACCCCTCCACTTT.

Of note for this clonotype: A much larger clone lies a single base off, so this may be a read error. This chain links TRBV29-1 with TRBJ1-2; unclear D gene. The CDR3 is 13 amino acids. CDR1 is SQVTM, CDR2 ANQGSEA, per germline. This CDR3 is CSIETPENYGYTF. CDR3 in DNA: TGCAGCATTGAAACCCCGGAAAACTATGGCTACACCTTC.